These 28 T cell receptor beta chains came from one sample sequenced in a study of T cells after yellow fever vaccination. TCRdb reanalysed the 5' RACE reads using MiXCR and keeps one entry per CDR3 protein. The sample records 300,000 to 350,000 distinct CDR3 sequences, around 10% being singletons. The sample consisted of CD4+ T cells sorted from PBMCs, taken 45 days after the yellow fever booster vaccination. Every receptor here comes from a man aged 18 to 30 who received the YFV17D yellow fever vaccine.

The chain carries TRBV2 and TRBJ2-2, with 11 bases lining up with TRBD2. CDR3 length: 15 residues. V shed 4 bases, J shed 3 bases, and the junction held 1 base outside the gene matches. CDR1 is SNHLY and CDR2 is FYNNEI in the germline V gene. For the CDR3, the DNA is TGTGCCAGCAGTGTTAGCGGGGGGGACACCGGGGAGCTGTTTTTT. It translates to CASSVSGGDTGELFF.

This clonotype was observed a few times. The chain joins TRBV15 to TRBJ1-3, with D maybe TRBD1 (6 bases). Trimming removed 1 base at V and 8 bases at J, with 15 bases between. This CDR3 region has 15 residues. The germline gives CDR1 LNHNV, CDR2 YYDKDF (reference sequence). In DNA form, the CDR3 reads TGTGCCACCAGCAGAGGTTGGCAGGAGGGGGACACCATATATTTT. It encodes CATSRGWQEGDTIYF.

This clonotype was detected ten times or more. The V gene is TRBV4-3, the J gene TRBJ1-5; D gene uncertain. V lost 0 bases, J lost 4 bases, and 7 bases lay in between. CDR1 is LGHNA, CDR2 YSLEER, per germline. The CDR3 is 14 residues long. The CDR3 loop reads CASSQEAGNQPQHF. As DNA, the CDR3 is TGCGCCAGCAGCCAAGAGGCAGGAAATCAGCCCCAGCATTTT.

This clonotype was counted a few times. CDR3: CASSETGVYEQYV. The CDR3 DNA reads as TGTGCCAGCAGCGAAACAGGGGTCTACGAGCAGTACGTC. The chain joins TRBV5-6 to TRBJ2-7; 7 nucleotides align to TRBD1. This CDR3 contains 13 residues. The trim removed 4 bases at V and 3 bases at J, leaving 4 bases unmatched. CDR1 and CDR2 (germline): SGHDT, YYEEEE.

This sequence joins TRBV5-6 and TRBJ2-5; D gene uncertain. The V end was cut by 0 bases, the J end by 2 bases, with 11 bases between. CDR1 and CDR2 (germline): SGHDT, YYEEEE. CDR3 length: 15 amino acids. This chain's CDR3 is CASSLVVRWQETQYF. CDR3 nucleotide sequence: TGTGCCAGCAGCTTGGTCGTCAGGTGGCAAGAGACCCAGTACTTC.

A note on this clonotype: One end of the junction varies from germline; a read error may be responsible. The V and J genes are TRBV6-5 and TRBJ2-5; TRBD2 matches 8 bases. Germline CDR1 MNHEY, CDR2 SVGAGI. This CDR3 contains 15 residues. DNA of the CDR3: TGTGCCAGCAGTTCGGGGGGGGGATTTTGGGAGACCCAGAACTTC. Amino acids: CASSSGGGFWETQNF.

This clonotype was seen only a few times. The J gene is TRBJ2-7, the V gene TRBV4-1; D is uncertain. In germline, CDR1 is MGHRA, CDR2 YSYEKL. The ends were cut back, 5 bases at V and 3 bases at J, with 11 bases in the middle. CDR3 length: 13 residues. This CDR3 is CASSREINYEQYF. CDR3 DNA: TGCGCCAGCAGCAGAGAGATAAACTACGAGCAGTACTTC.

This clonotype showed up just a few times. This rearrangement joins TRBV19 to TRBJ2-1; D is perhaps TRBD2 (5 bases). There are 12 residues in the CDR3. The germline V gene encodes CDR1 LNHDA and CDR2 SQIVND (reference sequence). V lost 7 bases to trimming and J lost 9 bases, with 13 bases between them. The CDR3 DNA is TGTGCCAGTAACCGGGGTACAAGTGAGCAGTTCTTC. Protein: CASNRGTSEQFF.

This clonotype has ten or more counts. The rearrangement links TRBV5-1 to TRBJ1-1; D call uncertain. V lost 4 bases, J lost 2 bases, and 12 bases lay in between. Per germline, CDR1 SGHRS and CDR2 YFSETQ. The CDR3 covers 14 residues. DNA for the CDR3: TGCGCCAGCAGCCCCAGGCCAGGCAACACTGAAGCTTTCTTT. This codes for CASSPRPGNTEAFF.

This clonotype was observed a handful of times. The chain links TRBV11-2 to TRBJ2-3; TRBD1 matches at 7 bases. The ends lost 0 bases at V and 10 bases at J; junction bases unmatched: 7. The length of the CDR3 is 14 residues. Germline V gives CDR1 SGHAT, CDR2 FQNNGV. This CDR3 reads CASSLDPNRGAQYF. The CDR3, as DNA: TGTGCCAGCAGCTTAGATCCCAACAGGGGAGCGCAGTATTTT.

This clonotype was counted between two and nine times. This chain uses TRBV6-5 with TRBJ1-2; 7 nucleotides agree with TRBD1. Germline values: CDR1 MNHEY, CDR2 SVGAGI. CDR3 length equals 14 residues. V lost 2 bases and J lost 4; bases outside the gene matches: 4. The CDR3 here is CASSYAWDSYGYTF. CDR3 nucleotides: TGTGCCAGCAGTTACGCTTGGGACAGCTATGGCTACACCTTC.

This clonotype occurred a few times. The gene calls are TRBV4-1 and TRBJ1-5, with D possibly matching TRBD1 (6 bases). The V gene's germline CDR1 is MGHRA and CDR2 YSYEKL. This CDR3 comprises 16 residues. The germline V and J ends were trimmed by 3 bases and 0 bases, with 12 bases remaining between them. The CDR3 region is CASSQRTALSNQPQHF. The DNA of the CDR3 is TGCGCCAGCAGCCAGCGGACAGCCCTTAGCAATCAGCCCCAGCATTTT.

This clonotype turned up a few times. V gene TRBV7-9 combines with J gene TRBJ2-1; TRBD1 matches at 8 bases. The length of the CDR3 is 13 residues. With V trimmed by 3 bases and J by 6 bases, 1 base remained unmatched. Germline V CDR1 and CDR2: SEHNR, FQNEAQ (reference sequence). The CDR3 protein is CASSFDRGNEQFF. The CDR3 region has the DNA TGTGCCAGCAGCTTTGACAGGGGCAATGAGCAGTTCTTC. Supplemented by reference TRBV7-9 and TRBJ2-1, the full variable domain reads DTGVSQNPRHKITKRGQNVTFRCDPISEHNRLYWYRQTLGQGPEFLTYFQNEAQLEKSRLLSDRFSAERPKGSFSTLEIQRTEQGDSAMYLCASSFDRGNEQFFGPGTRLTVL.

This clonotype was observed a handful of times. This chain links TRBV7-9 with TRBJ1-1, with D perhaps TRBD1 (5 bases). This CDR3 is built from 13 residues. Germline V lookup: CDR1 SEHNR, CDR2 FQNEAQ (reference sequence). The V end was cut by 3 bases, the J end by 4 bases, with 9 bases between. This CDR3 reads CASSFGDGTEAFF. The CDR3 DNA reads TGTGCCAGCAGCTTTGGGGACGGCACTGAAGCTTTCTTT.

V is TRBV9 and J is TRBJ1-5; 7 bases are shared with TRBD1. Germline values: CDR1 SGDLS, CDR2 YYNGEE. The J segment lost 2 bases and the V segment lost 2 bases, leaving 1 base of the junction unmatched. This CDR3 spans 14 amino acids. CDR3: CASSVTGGNQPQHF. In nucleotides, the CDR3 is TGTGCCAGCAGCGTCACAGGGGGCAATCAGCCCCAGCATTTT. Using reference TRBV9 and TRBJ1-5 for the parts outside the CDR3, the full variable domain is DSGVTQTPKHLITATGQRVTLRCSPRSGDLSVYWYQQSLDQGLQFLIQYYNGEERAKGNILERFSAQQFPDLHSELNLSSLELGDSALYFCASSVTGGNQPQHFGDGTRLSIL.

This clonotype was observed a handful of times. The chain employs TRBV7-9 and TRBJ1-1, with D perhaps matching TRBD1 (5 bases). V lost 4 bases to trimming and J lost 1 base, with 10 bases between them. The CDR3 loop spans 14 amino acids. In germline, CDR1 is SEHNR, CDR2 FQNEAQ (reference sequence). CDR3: CASSSPQGNTEAFF. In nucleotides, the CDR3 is TGTGCCAGCAGCTCCCCCCAGGGGAACACTGAAGCTTTCTTT.

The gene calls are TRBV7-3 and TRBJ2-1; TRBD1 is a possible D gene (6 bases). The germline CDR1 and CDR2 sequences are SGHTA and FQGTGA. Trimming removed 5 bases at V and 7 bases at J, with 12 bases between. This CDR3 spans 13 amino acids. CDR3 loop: CASSVNRENEQFF. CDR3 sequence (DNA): TGTGCCAGCAGCGTGAACAGGGAGAATGAGCAGTTCTTC.

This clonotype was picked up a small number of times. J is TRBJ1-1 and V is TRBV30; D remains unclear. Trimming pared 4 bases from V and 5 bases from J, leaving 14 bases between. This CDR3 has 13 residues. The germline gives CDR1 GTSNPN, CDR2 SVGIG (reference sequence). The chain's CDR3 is CAWKEPGWTEAFF. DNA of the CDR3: TGTGCCTGGAAGGAACCGGGGTGGACTGAAGCTTTCTTT.

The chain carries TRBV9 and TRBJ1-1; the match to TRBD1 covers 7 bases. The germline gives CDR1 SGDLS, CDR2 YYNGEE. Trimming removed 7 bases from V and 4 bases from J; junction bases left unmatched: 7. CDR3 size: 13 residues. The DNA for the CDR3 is TGTGCCAGCCGAGGACAGGCGGGCACTGAAGCTTTCTTT. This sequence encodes CASRGQAGTEAFF.

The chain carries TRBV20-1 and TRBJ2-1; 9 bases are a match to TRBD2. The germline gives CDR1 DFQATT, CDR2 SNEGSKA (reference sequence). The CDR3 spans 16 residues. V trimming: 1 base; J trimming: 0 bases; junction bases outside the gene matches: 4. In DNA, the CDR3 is TGCAGTGCTAGAGGTGGGCGGGGGGGCTCCTACAATGAGCAGTTCTTC. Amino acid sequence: CSARGGRGGSYNEQFF.

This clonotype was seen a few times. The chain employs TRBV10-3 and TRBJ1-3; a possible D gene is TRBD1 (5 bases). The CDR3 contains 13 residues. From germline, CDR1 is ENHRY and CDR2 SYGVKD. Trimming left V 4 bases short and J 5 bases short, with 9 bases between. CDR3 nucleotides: TGTGCCATCAGTGGGGGGAACCGAAACACCATATATTTT. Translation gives CAISGGNRNTIYF.

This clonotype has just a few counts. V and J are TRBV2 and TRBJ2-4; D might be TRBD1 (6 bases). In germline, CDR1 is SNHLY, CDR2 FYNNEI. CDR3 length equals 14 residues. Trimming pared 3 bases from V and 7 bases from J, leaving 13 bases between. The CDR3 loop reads CASSEEQGFNIQYF. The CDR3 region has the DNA TGTGCCAGCAGTGAGGAGCAGGGGTTCAACATTCAGTACTTC.

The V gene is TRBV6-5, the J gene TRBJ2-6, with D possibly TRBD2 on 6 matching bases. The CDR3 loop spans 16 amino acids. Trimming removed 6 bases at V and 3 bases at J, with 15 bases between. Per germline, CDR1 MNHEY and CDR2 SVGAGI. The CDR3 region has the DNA TGTGCCAGCAGCCCCTGGGGGGAGGATGGGGCCAACGTCCTGACTTTC. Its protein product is CASSPWGEDGANVLTF.

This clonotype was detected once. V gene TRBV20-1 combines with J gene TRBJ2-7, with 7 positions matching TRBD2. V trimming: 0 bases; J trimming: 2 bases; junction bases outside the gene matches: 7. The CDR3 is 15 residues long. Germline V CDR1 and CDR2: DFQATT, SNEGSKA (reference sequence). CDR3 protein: CSARDRMGGTYEQYF. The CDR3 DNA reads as TGCAGTGCTAGAGATCGCATGGGAGGGACCTACGAGCAGTACTTC.

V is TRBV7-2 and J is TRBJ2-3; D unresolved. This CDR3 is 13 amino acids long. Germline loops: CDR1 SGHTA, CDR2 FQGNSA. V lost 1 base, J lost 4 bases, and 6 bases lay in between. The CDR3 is CASSLVIADTQYF. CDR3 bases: TGTGCCAGCAGCTTAGTTATCGCAGATACGCAGTATTTT.

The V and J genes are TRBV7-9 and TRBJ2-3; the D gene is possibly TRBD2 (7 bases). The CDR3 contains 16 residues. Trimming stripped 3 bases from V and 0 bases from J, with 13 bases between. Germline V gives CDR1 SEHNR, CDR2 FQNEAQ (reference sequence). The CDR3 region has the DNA TGTGCCAGCAGCTTCCGGGGGGCTTCTAGCACAGATACGCAGTATTTT. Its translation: CASSFRGASSTDTQYF.

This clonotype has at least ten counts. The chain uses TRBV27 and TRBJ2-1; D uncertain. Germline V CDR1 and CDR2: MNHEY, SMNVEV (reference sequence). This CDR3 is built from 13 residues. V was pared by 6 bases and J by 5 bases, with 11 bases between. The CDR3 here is CASRSGLDNEQFF. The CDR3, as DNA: TGTGCCAGCAGATCCGGGTTAGACAATGAGCAGTTCTTC.

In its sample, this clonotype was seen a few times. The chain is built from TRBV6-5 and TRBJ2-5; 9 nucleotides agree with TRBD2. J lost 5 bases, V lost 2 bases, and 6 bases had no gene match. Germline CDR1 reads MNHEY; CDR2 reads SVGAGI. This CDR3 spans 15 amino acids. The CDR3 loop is CASSYRGGAGETQYF. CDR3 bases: TGTGCCAGCAGTTACCGCGGGGGGGCCGGGGAGACCCAGTACTTC.